This T cell receptor beta chain was obtained from a study of OX40 agonist ivuxolimab in advanced cancers. Notes on the research overall: Ivuxolimab, which targeted the costimulatory receptor OX40 (CD134), was an agonistic, fully human IgG2 monoclonal antibody. Intravenous ivuxolimab was administered to patients every 2 weeks at six dose levels: 0.01, 0.1, 0.3, 1.5, 3 and 10 mg/kg. Of the roughly 50 dose-escalation patients, hepatocellular carcinoma was present in about 19, melanoma in approximately 15, renal cell carcinoma in 9 and head and neck cancer in 9. The dose-escalation cohort was 80% to 90% male with a mean age of about 60 years, ranging from about 23 to 85. Prior anti-PD-1, anti-PD-L1 or anti-CTLA-4 therapy was permitted, and approximately 40% of dose-escalation patients had received checkpoint inhibitors. Three dose-escalation patients achieved partial responses, one with hepatocellular carcinoma and two with cutaneous melanoma. Peripheral TCRbeta sequencing was intended to test whether TCR sequence diversity was altered and clonal T-cell expansion was caused by ivuxolimab. The monotherapy dose-escalation portion (N ≈ 50 patients) of the phase I ivuxolimab trial is reported in the paper.

Patients with autoimmune disease history or receiving systemic immunosuppression were excluded from the trial. Peripheral blood for TCR sequencing was drawn from every dose cohort at baseline, at cycle 4 day 1 and at cycle 7 day 1. The samples were drawn from a first-in-human, open-label, multicenter phase I dose-escalation trial of ivuxolimab. Adults with locally advanced or metastatic melanoma, renal cell carcinoma, hepatocellular carcinoma or head and neck squamous cell carcinoma were enrolled in the trial. CD4+ and CD8+ T cells were sorted separately from peripheral blood before TCR sequencing. Comments on this clone: It has no known antigen specificity. Base-call qualities are not available, and no considerably larger clone is one nucleotide away.

The CDR3 sequence holds 11 residues, the cysteine and phenylalanine included. The only DNA kept is the CDR3, 33 bases in frame from the first base. CDR1 and CDR2 are read off the germline V gene (reference sequence) as GTSNPN and SVGIG. The junction shows trimming of 3 bases on V and 0 bases on J, plus 3 bases between the germline ends. To sequence the TCRbeta CDR3 region, genomic DNA was isolated from the sorted cells. The immunoSEQ Assay was used to sequence the TCRbeta CDR3 regions. TCRdb carries this immuneACCESS record with in-frame sequences only. Its versions omit some clonotypes, under half of them owing to an unresolved V gene in the studies checked, with the rest unexplained. For this sample the table gives about 64,000 clones, of which about 88% were detected only once. Over 2% of the sample lies in the top ten. Study-wide conclusions, independent of this receptor: The antigen specificity of the clonally expanded peripheral T cells was not determined. Low levels of normalized T-cell clonal expansion were also seen in some patients who did not respond. In partial responders in the 0.1-3.0 mg/kg groups, normalized peripheral clonal expansion was found to be among the lowest, especially among CD8+ T cells. At doses from 0.1 to 3.0 mg/kg, clonal expansion was seen in both CD4+ and CD8+ blood T cells between baseline and week 6. After ivuxolimab, CD8+ T cells had more expanded clones than CD4+ T cells on average.

Here the chain combines TRBV30 and TRBJ2-7; no D segment can be confidently identified. This receptor was taken from an adult with an advanced solid tumor such as melanoma, head and neck, liver or kidney cancer. The sample was CD4+ or CD8+ T cells sorted from blood, taken in a trial of the OX40 agonist ivuxolimab. This receptor carries the CDR3 CAWRSSYEQYF. The nucleotide sequence reads TGTGCCTGGAGGAGCTCCTACGAGCAGTACTTC.